Following are 28 T cell receptor beta chains from one sample sequenced in a study of T-cell memory formation after mild COVID-19. Via MiXCR, TCRdb re-called the 5' RACE reads, giving one row per CDR3 protein. Here the sample spans hundreds of thousands of distinct CDR3 sequences, roughly 23% being singletons. The sequenced sample was PBMCs or a T cell subset sorted from them (not recorded which). All receptors come from an adult woman who had mild COVID-19 (a few samples of this study predate the infection). Cell type and time point are not known.

The sample holds a few counts of this clonotype. The chain couples TRBV9 to TRBJ2-7; no firm D call. Germline lookup yields CDR1 SGDLS and CDR2 YYNGEE. Trimming removed 0 bases from V and 3 bases from J, with 7 bases in between. This CDR3 is built from 13 residues. The CDR3 region is CASSVEPHYEQYF. CDR3 bases: TGTGCCAGCAGCGTAGAACCGCACTACGAGCAGTACTTC.

The V call is TRBV12-3 or TRBV12-4, the J call TRBJ2-3, with TRBD1 as a possible D gene (6 bases). Trimming took 7 bases from V and 1 from J, leaving 12 bases between them. The CDR3 covers 14 residues. The CDR3 DNA is TGTGCCAGCACCAGGGGTCTCGGCACAGATACGCAGTATTTT. Its protein is CASTRGLGTDTQYF.

This chain connects TRBV5-6 to TRBJ2-5; 8 bases agree with TRBD1. The germline V gene has CDR1 SGHDT and CDR2 YYEEEE. V lost 7 bases, J lost 4 bases, and 15 bases stayed unmatched. This CDR3 is built from 16 residues. In nucleotides, the CDR3 is TGTGCCAGCCATATCGCCAGCGCGGGGACAGGAGAGACCCAGTACTTC. This codes for CASHIASAGTGETQYF.

The V and J genes are TRBV12-2 and TRBJ2-1; the table's D gene call, TRBD1, was not cross checked with the DNA. TRBV12-2 is recorded as a pseudogene. CDR3 length: 16 amino acids. Written as DNA, the CDR3 is TGTGCAAGTCGCTTAGCCGTACAGGGCTGGGGGGATGAGCAGTTCTTC. It codes for CASRLAVQGWGDEQFF.

The V call is TRBV14, the J call TRBJ1-2; no definite D call. The CDR3 extends over 13 amino acids. Germline V gives CDR1 SGHDN, CDR2 FVKESK. Trimming took off 1 base at V and 5 bases at J, with 8 bases between the two ends. In nucleotides, the CDR3 is TGTGCCAGCAGCCAAGGACTGTCTTATGGCTACACCTTC. Its translation: CASSQGLSYGYTF. Filled out from reference TRBV14 and TRBJ1-2, the complete variable domain reads EAGVTQFPSHSVIEKGQTVTLRCDPISGHDNLYWYRRVMGKEIKFLLHFVKESKQDESGMPNNRFLAERTGGTYSTLKVQPAELEDSGVYFCASSQGLSYGYTFGSGTRLTVV.

This clonotype was counted ten times or more. CDR3 in amino acids: CASSLRSGTSGGQQQFF. Written as DNA, the CDR3 is TGTGCCAGCAGCCTAAGATCCGGGACTAGCGGGGGTCAGCAGCAGTTCTTC. The V and J genes are TRBV3-1 and TRBJ2-1; 14 bases line up with TRBD2. This CDR3 is 17 amino acids long. V trimming: 4 bases; J trimming: 11 bases; junction bases outside the gene matches: 13. The germline V gene has CDR1 LGHDT and CDR2 YNNKEL (reference sequence).

This clonotype showed up just a few times. The chain has TRBV19 and TRBJ2-7, with TRBD2 matching over 9 bases. Per germline, CDR1 LNHDA and CDR2 SQIVND (reference sequence). V was clipped by 3 bases and J by 4 bases; unmatched bases: 7. This CDR3 comprises 15 residues. CDR3 sequence reads: CASSIGLAGKYEQYF. Written as DNA, the CDR3 is TGTGCCAGTAGTATCGGTCTAGCGGGAAAGTACGAGCAGTACTTC.

The V gene is TRBV29-1, the J gene TRBJ2-7; maybe TRBD1 (6 bases). The CDR3 has 12 amino acids. The ends were cut back, 2 bases at V and 8 bases at J, with 13 bases in the middle. Germline CDR1 and CDR2: SQVTM and ANQGSEA. The chain's CDR3 is CSVESPGAQQYF. CDR3 coding DNA: TGCAGCGTTGAAAGCCCAGGGGCGCAGCAGTACTTC.

V usage is TRBV24-1 and J usage is TRBJ2-5; tentatively, D is TRBD1 or TRBD2 (5 bases each). The CDR3 consists of 14 residues. Germline loops: CDR1 KGHDR, CDR2 SFDVKD. Trimming cost V 2 bases and J 2 bases, with 8 bases left between them. The CDR3 loop is CATSDYGTQETQYF. The CDR3 bases are TGTGCCACCAGTGATTACGGGACGCAAGAGACCCAGTACTTC.

The rearrangement joins TRBV7-8 to TRBJ1-3; 7 bases map to TRBD1. V dropped 5 bases and J dropped 0; count of bases not matched to a gene: 4. The CDR3 covers 15 residues. Germline V gene lookup returns CDR1 SGHVS and CDR2 FQNEAQ. CDR3 in DNA: TGTGCCAGCAGCCTCGGGACAGTCTCTGGAAACACCATATATTTT. Residues: CASSLGTVSGNTIYF. The entire variable domain, with the rest obtained from reference TRBV7-8 and TRBJ1-3, is as follows: GAGVSQSPRYKVAKRGQDVALRCDPISGHVSLFWYQQALGQGPEFLTYFQNEAQLDKSGLPSDRFFAERPEGSVSTLKIQRTQQEDSAVYLCASSLGTVSGNTIYFGEGSWLTVV.

V and J are TRBV10-3 and TRBJ2-3; 7 nucleotides line up with TRBD2. Germline loops: CDR1 ENHRY, CDR2 SYGVKD. Trimming at V came to 2 bases and at J to 10 bases, leaving 9 bases not matched to a gene. CDR3 length: 14 amino acids. Here the CDR3 reads CAISEDAGDRPQYF. The CDR3 bases are TGTGCCATCAGTGAGGACGCGGGAGACCGGCCGCAGTATTTT.

This clonotype was counted between two and nine times. V gene TRBV5-1 combines with J gene TRBJ1-2; D unresolved. V dropped 5 bases and J dropped 8 bases, with 16 bases sitting between them. CDR1 and CDR2 (germline): SGHRS, YFSETQ. There are 13 residues in the CDR3. The CDR3 DNA reads TGCGCCAGCAGGGACGCGGGAGGGAACGGCTACACCTTC. Residues: CASRDAGGNGYTF.

The chain carries TRBV20-1 and TRBJ2-3; D might be TRBD1 or TRBD2, each matching 6 bases. This CDR3 is 18 amino acids long. With 2 bases removed from V and 1 base from J, the gap between germline ends came to 22 bases. Germline CDR1 is DFQATT and CDR2 is SNEGSKA (reference sequence). CDR3 in DNA: TGCAGTGCTAGAAGGCCACTGTCGACGGAGGGGGGCACAGATACGCAGTATTTT. It translates to CSARRPLSTEGGTDTQYF.

The rearrangement joins TRBV5-1 to TRBJ2-1; 11 nucleotides match TRBD2. The CDR3 has 17 amino acids. Germline CDR1 reads SGHRS; CDR2 reads YFSETQ. V gave up 4 bases and J gave up 0 bases; unmatched junction bases: 6. In nucleotides, the CDR3 is TGCGCCAGCAGCCGGGGACTAGCGGAGTCCTCCTACAATGAGCAGTTCTTC. It codes for CASSRGLAESSYNEQFF. Based on the CDR3 plus reference TRBV5-1 and TRBJ2-1, the full variable domain is KAGVTQTPRYLIKTRGQQVTLSCSPISGHRSVSWYQQTPGQGLQFLFEYFSETQRNKGNFPGRFSGRQFSNSRSEMNVSTLELGDSALYLCASSRGLAESSYNEQFFGPGTRLTVL.

This clonotype occurred a few times. The J gene is TRBJ1-1, the V gene TRBV6-2 or TRBV6-3; D unresolved. Germline V gene sequence: CDR1 MNHEY, CDR2 SVGEGT. The CDR3 runs to 13 residues. V lost 5 bases, J lost 4 bases, and 11 bases lay in between. CDR3 DNA: TGTGCCAGCAGTCATGGACGGACCACTGAAGCTTTCTTT. Amino acids: CASSHGRTTEAFF.

There are a few counts of this clonotype. The J gene is TRBJ1-1, the V gene TRBV28, with TRBD1 as a possible D gene (5 bases). Germline CDR1 MDHEN, CDR2 SYDVKM. V lost 3 bases, J lost 12 bases, and 11 bases lay in between. The length of the CDR3 is 11 residues. The CDR3 region is CASSLGGETFF. The CDR3 DNA follows: TGTGCCAGCAGTTTGGGAGGGGAAACTTTCTTT.

This clonotype was recorded a few times. The chain joins TRBV27 to TRBJ2-7; TRBD2 might be the D (5 bases). V was trimmed by 6 bases and J by 1 base, leaving 16 bases between them. Germline CDR1 MNHEY, CDR2 SMNVEV (reference sequence). This CDR3 has 15 residues. This CDR3 reads CASSWRSRRSYEQYF. The CDR3 DNA is TGTGCCAGCAGCTGGAGGTCCCGGAGGTCCTACGAGCAGTACTTC.

This clonotype showed up just a few times. J is TRBJ2-5 and V is TRBV7-9; 10 bases are shared with TRBD1. V shed 5 bases and J 1 base; nucleotides not matched to a gene: 10. The CDR3 extends over 17 amino acids. Germline lookup yields CDR1 SEHNR and CDR2 FQNEAQ (reference sequence). This chain's CDR3 is CASSPDGRTGGQETQYF. CDR3 sequence (DNA): TGTGCCAGCAGCCCCGACGGGAGGACAGGGGGCCAAGAGACCCAGTACTTC.

This clonotype was detected ten times or more. The V call is TRBV6-5, the J call TRBJ2-1; 11 nucleotides match TRBD2. The V gene end was trimmed by 0 bases and the J gene end by 0 bases; junction bases not matched to a gene: 22. Germline V gene sequence: CDR1 MNHEY, CDR2 SVGAGI. This CDR3 spans 24 amino acids. CDR3 nucleotide sequence: TGTGCCAGCAGTTACTCTGGGCAGGGGGCTGAGACTAGCGGGAAGGGAGGCTCCTACAATGAGCAGTTCTTC. It specifies CASSYSGQGAETSGKGGSYNEQFF.

This clonotype occurred a few times. J is TRBJ2-5 and V is TRBV5-1; D tentatively reads TRBD1 or TRBD2 (6 bases each). CDR3 size: 13 residues. The V end was cut by 4 bases, the J end by 5 bases, with 12 bases between. Germline V gives CDR1 SGHRS, CDR2 YFSETQ. The CDR3: CASSGGLHETQYF. The CDR3 DNA follows: TGCGCCAGCAGCGGGGGGCTCCATGAGACCCAGTACTTC.

Only a few counts were recorded for this clonotype. The CDR3 nucleotides are TGTGCCACCTGGGGGGTACGCGAGCAGTACTTC. The encoded protein is CATWGVREQYF. J is TRBJ2-7 and V is TRBV6-1; D perhaps matches TRBD2 (6 bases). Germline V gene lookup returns CDR1 MNHNS and CDR2 SASEGT. This CDR3 is 11 amino acids long. The V end was cut by 10 bases, the J end by 6 bases, with 13 bases between.

J is TRBJ1-1 and V is TRBV5-4; D not certain. V was trimmed by 0 bases and J by 7 bases, leaving 10 bases between them. Looked up from germline, CDR1 is SGHNT and CDR2 is YYREEE (reference sequence). The CDR3 consists of 13 residues. CDR3 sequence: CASSLAGVREAFF. As DNA, the CDR3 is TGTGCCAGCAGCTTGGCTGGAGTGCGTGAAGCTTTCTTT.

This clonotype was picked up a small number of times. This sequence joins TRBV4-1 and TRBJ2-2; D remains ambiguous. Germline V CDR1 and CDR2: MGHRA, YSYEKL. The CDR3 loop spans 16 amino acids. V was pared by 3 bases and J by 6 bases, with 17 bases between. This CDR3 is CASSQAPSRRSGELFF. CDR3 DNA: TGCGCCAGCAGCCAGGCCCCCAGCAGGAGATCCGGGGAGCTGTTTTTT.

This chain connects TRBV7-2 to TRBJ2-2; 10 bases agree with TRBD2. Germline CDR1 is SGHTA and CDR2 is FQGNSA. Trimming took 5 bases from V and 8 from J; bases not matched to a gene: 20. The CDR3 sequence is 19 residues long. This CDR3 is CASSILLPTSGFQPGELFF. DNA for the CDR3: TGTGCCAGCAGCATTCTACTGCCGACTAGCGGGTTTCAACCAGGGGAGCTGTTTTTT.

This clonotype was observed a few times. The chain couples TRBV19 to TRBJ1-5; D ambiguous. Trimming stripped 1 base from V and 7 bases from J, with 8 bases between. The CDR3 consists of 13 residues. CDR1 is LNHDA, CDR2 SQIVND, per germline (reference sequence). CDR3 DNA: TGTGCCAGTAGTATAGGTACCGAACAGCCCCAGCATTTT. Its translation is CASSIGTEQPQHF. The full variable domain, completed using reference TRBV19 and TRBJ1-5, is DGGITQSPKYLFRKEGQNVTLSCEQNLNHDAMYWYRQDPGQGLRLIYYSQIVNDFQKGDIAEGYSVSREKKESFPLTVTSAQKNPTAFYLCASSIGTEQPQHFGDGTRLSIL.

The rearrangement joins TRBV2 to TRBJ2-1, with 7 bases fitting TRBD2. Germline lookup yields CDR1 SNHLY and CDR2 FYNNEI. The CDR3 has 14 amino acids. V dropped 2 bases and J dropped 2; count of bases not matched to a gene: 0. Here the CDR3 reads CASSESGAYNEQFF. The CDR3 nucleotides are TGTGCCAGCAGTGAAAGCGGGGCCTACAATGAGCAGTTCTTC.

The V gene is TRBV19, the J gene TRBJ2-7; 8 bases agree with TRBD2. Looked up from germline, CDR1 is LNHDA and CDR2 is SQIVND (reference sequence). V gave up 3 bases and J gave up 4 bases; unmatched junction bases: 8. The CDR3 runs 15 residues. CDR3 residues: CASSIRSGSVYEQYF. CDR3 bases: TGTGCCAGTAGTATTCGAAGCGGGAGTGTATACGAGCAGTACTTC.

This clonotype came up a few times. This chain uses TRBV3-1 with TRBJ1-4; 10 nucleotides agree with TRBD1. The CDR3 loop spans 16 amino acids. V was pared by 3 bases and J by 8 bases, with 9 bases of the junction left unmatched. Germline V gives CDR1 LGHDT, CDR2 YNNKEL (reference sequence). This CDR3 is CASSHLGTGDREKLFF. The CDR3 DNA follows: TGTGCCAGCAGCCACCTTGGGACAGGGGACCGGGAAAAACTGTTTTTT.